This entry features one TCR beta chain sequence. This clone's antigen is unknown. One base away there is no much larger clone; base qualities are not given. This entry comes from a study of Graves' ophthalmopathy and Graves' hyperthyroidism (dated by TCRdb to between 2017 and 2018). In the study overall: Peripheral blood was collected at initial diagnosis, prior to any treatment. To tell Graves' ophthalmopathy apart from Graves' hyperthyroidism, and to predict which patients would progress to ophthalmopathy, the study relied on TCR beta repertoire signatures. In total, 135 blood samples were TCR-sequenced: 40 to 45 ophthalmopathy, approximately 75 hyperthyroidism and some 17 hyperthyroidism-to-ophthalmopathy patients. To explore V-J signatures distinguishing ophthalmopathy from hyperthyroidism, a discovery set of 100 patients (more than 40 ophthalmopathy, about 57 stable hyperthyroidism) was enrolled. Following sampling, methimazole starting at 30 mg daily was administered to hyperthyroidism patients, and high-dose intravenous methylprednisolone was administered to ophthalmopathy patients. In roughly 6 hyperthyroidism patients, the T-cell repertoires found in thyroid tissue were compared with those found in blood. For independent validation, a separate cohort was made up of fewer than 20 hyperthyroidism patients plus 17 patients who later progressed from hyperthyroidism to ophthalmopathy. The investigation overall reported the following: No statistical method was used to predetermine the sample size, and group allocation was not hidden from the investigators. Most of the expanded thyroid clonotypes with a frequency above 0.001 were also detected in blood, and it was suggested that the thyroid immune response may be reflected by blood repertoires. In validation, the model predicted ophthalmopathy progression with less than 71% sensitivity and roughly 72% specificity; fewer than 15 predicted patients were CT-confirmed with GO in a median of about 6.1 months. In cross-validation, the 13-signature model distinguished ophthalmopathy from stable hyperthyroidism with 85% to 90% sensitivity and around 81% specificity, and in the test set the corresponding values were roughly 80% and 76%.

For repertoire sequencing, TCR beta CDR3 regions were amplified from RNA transcripts. A first-round RT-PCR used HTBI primers with the Qiagen OneStep RT-PCR kit, followed by a second-round multiplex PCR, size selection and purification. The libraries underwent paired-end sequencing with 100 bp reads on an Illumina HiSeq2000. The authors' analysis ran thus. Reads were processed with SOAPnuke, discarding reads with adapters, uncalled bases, mean Phred below 15, or no exact constant-primer or identifier match. COPE v1.2.5 was used to merge the high-quality paired reads. Unique nucleotide sequences were defined as clonotypes and aligned to IMGT TRB V, D and J references using MiTCR v1.1. The analysis was limited to V-J combinations with a frequency above 0.0001, which together covered 99% to 99.2% of the repertoires. For each V-J combination, a TCR clonal expansion and chaos score was defined as F50 clonal expansion divided by the chaos observed in the TCRdist matrix. Welch's t-statistics and random forest were used to reduce the features to 10 to 15 V-J combinations, which were then used as input to a naive Bayes classifier. Thyroid-blood repertoire similarity was quantified with the Morisita-Horn index. TCRdb's own reprocessing of the public reads used fastp at Q25 and MiXCR and kept productive beta chains. One record per CDR3 amino acid sequence lists the most common genes and DNA. The V and J calls reflect TCRdb's pipeline rather than the authors' work. This sample gives approximately 700,000 distinct CDR3 sequences in total; roughly 40% of them show up just once. 44% of the sample goes to the ten largest clones.

Patients with ophthalmopathy had moderately to severely active disease, with a Clinical Activity Score of 3 or more, a NOSPECS grade of 4 or more, and a disease duration of less than 3 months. Patients were excluded if they had other autoimmune diseases, uncontrolled infections, pregnancy or lactation. Diagnosis was based on clinical symptoms, serum thyroxine, TRAb, thyroid ultrasound and orbital computed tomography. Using Ficoll-Paque density gradient centrifugation, PBMCs were isolated from 8.5 to 10 ml of fresh peripheral blood. Trizol reagent was used to extract the total RNA, and its quality was then checked on an Agilent 2100 Bioanalyzer. The origin of this receptor is an adult man with Graves' ophthalmopathy. Sequenced material: peripheral blood.

Read as DNA, the sequence is TGTGCCAGCAGCCCTCCCTCGAACACCGGGGAGCTGTTTTTT. Its protein reads: CASSPPSNTGELFF. The chain was built from TRBV7-9 and TRBJ2-2; confidence is insufficient to name the D gene. CDR3 length: 14 amino acids, cysteine to phenylalanine. CDR3 DNA only is kept here, 42 bases in frame from base 1. In the germline V gene (reference sequence), CDR1 corresponds to SEHNR and CDR2 to FQNEAQ. Deletion took 5 bases off V and 0 bases off J, with a span of 7 bases between the germline ends.